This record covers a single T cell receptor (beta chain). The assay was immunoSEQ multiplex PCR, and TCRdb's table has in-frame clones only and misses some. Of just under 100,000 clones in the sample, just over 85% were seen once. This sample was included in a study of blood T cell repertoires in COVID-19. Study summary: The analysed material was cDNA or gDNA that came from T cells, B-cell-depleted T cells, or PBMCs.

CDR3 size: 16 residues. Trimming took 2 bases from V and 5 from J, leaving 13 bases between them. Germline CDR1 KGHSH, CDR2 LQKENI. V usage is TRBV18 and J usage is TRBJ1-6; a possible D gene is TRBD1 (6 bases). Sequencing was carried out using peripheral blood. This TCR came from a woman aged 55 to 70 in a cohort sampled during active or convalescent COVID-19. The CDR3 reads CASSPRGGRNNSPLHF. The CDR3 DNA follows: TGTGCCAGCTCACCAAGGGGGGGCAGGAATAATTCACCCCTCCACTTT.